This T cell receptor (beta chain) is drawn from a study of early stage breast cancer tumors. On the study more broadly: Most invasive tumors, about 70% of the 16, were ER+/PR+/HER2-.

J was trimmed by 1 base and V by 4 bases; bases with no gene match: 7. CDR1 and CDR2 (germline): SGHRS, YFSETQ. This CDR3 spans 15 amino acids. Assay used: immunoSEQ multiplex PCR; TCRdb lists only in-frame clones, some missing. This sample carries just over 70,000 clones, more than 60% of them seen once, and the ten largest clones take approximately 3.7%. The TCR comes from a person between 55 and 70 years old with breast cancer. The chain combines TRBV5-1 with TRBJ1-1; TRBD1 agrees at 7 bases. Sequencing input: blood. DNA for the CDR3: TGCGCCAGCAGCCTGACGGGACAGCAGAACACTGAAGCTTTCTTT. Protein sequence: CASSLTGQQNTEAFF.